The 9 T cell receptor beta chains below were found in one sample sequenced in a study of OX40 agonist ivuxolimab in advanced cancers. Data came from immunoSEQ multiplex PCR; TCRdb stores just in-frame clones and leaves some out. The sample has approximately 59,000 clones; approximately 80% are singletons. The sample was CD4+ or CD8+ T cells sorted from blood, taken in a trial of the OX40 agonist ivuxolimab. These receptors originate from an adult with an advanced solid tumor such as melanoma, head and neck, liver or kidney cancer.

The chain employs TRBV30 and TRBJ2-3, with 7 positions matching TRBD1. Germline V gene lookup returns CDR1 GTSNPN and CDR2 SVGIG (reference sequence). The V segment lost 2 bases and the J segment 3 bases; nucleotides outside the gene matches: 23. There are 20 residues in the CDR3. The CDR3 protein is CAWSTIRDSIELEWTDTQYF. CDR3 nucleotides: TGTGCCTGGAGTACCATCCGGGACAGTATCGAACTTGAATGGACAGATACGCAGTATTTT.

This clone was observed a handful of times. V and J are TRBV7-3 and TRBJ2-1, with 7 bases fitting TRBD2. The V gene's germline CDR1 is SGHTA and CDR2 FQGTGA. Trimming removed 0 bases from V and 8 bases from J; junction bases left unmatched: 7. The CDR3 extends over 15 amino acids. The CDR3 region is CASSLTAGEFDEQFF. CDR3 nucleotides: TGTGCCAGCAGCTTAACGGCGGGAGAGTTTGATGAGCAGTTCTTC.

The CDR3 nucleotides read TGTGCCAGCAGTTCCCCAGGGGCCAACTATGGCTACACCTTC. As protein: CASSSPGANYGYTF. This chain uses TRBV6-6 with TRBJ1-2; a weak D match, TRBD1 (6 bases). V shed 4 bases and J shed 2 bases, with 11 bases lying between them. Germline V CDR1 and CDR2: MNHNY, SVGAGI (reference sequence). This CDR3 spans 14 amino acids.

This clone appeared a single time. The J gene is TRBJ2-1, the V gene TRBV2; a weak D match, TRBD2 (5 bases). Germline V lookup: CDR1 SNHLY, CDR2 FYNNEI. CDR3 length: 13 residues. V was clipped by 1 base and J by 6 bases, with 7 bases between them. The CDR3 DNA sequence: TGTGCCAGCAGTGAAGATCGGGGCAATGAGCAGTTCTTC. Protein: CASSEDRGNEQFF.

This chain joins TRBV11-2 and TRBJ2-7; no clear D. There are 15 residues in the CDR3. Trimming shortened V by 5 bases and J by 3 bases, and 17 bases separated the two germline ends. Germline assignment: CDR1 SGHAT and CDR2 FQNNGV. Written as DNA, the CDR3 is TGTGCCAGCAGCCTCTCGACCCATGAGAGCTACGAGCAGTACTTC. Protein sequence: CASSLSTHESYEQYF.

Here the CDR3 DNA reads TGTGCCAGCAGCTCTGGACAGGGGTGGCAAGAGACCCAGTACTTC. This gives the protein CASSSGQGWQETQYF. V and J are TRBV5-8 and TRBJ2-5, with TRBD1 identical over 9 bases. The CDR3 contains 15 residues. Unmatched junction bases numbered 5, after V lost 3 bases and J lost 2 bases. Germline V gives CDR1 SGHTS, CDR2 YDEGEE.

V and J are TRBV5-1 and TRBJ2-5, with D tentatively TRBD1 or TRBD2 (6 bases each). Germline loops: CDR1 SGHRS, CDR2 YFSETQ. This CDR3 region has 16 residues. Trimming cost V 2 bases and J 1 base, with 15 bases left between them. The CDR3 DNA reads as TGCGCCAGCAGCTTTACGTTGAGGGGGGCCCAAGAGACCCAGTACTTC. Protein sequence: CASSFTLRGAQETQYF.

This clone was seen only a few times. The chain has TRBV9 and TRBJ2-3; the D gene could be TRBD1 or TRBD2 (5 bases each). Trimming took 0 bases from V and 0 from J, leaving 8 bases between them. The CDR3 extends over 15 amino acids. Germline CDR1 reads SGDLS; CDR2 reads YYNGEE. In nucleotides, the CDR3 is TGTGCCAGCAGCGTAGGAGGGGTGAGCACAGATACGCAGTATTTT. Its translation: CASSVGGVSTDTQYF. The full variable domain, in which reference TRBV9 and TRBJ2-3 provide the parts outside the CDR3, is DSGVTQTPKHLITATGQRVTLRCSPRSGDLSVYWYQQSLDQGLQFLIQYYNGEERAKGNILERFSAQQFPDLHSELNLSSLELGDSALYFCASSVGGVSTDTQYFGPGTRLTVL.

The V and J genes are TRBV4-1 and TRBJ2-5; no firm D call. TRBJ2-7 explains the end of the DNA better; the J call may be wrong. Per the germline V gene, CDR1 is MGHRA and CDR2 is YSYEKL. There are 13 residues in the CDR3. CDR3 nucleotides: TGCGCCAGCAGTCCCCAGGTTCCCTACGAGCAGTACTTC. This encodes CASSPQVPYEQYF.